This T cell receptor beta chain emerged from a study of tissue T cells after allogeneic stem cell transplantation. CDR3 length: 15 amino acids. The V gene's germline CDR1 is GTSNPN and CDR2 SVGIG (reference sequence). The ends were cut back, 0 bases at V and 5 bases at J, with 16 bases in the middle. The study, taken as a whole, reports: This small cohort was clinically heterogeneous, and sampling depth was a limitation. Alloreactivity or antigen specificity of tissue TCRs was not determined; some clones might be host cells. Blood and spleen captured only part of the tissue TCR repertoire.

Some clones are missing from TCRdb's copy, which holds only in-frame ones; the method was immunoSEQ multiplex PCR. The sample has approximately 45,000 clones; about nine tenths are singletons. As for this clone: Its specificity is not known.

This receptor was obtained from a woman aged 40-69 years who later had graft-versus-host disease after an allogeneic stem cell transplant. The source was blood, collected before transplantation. The rearrangement joins TRBV30 to TRBJ1-1; D gene unclear. In nucleotides, the CDR3 is TGTGCCTGGAGTGTACGATCGGCAGTAAGAACTGAAGCTTTCTTT. Amino acids: CAWSVRSAVRTEAFF.